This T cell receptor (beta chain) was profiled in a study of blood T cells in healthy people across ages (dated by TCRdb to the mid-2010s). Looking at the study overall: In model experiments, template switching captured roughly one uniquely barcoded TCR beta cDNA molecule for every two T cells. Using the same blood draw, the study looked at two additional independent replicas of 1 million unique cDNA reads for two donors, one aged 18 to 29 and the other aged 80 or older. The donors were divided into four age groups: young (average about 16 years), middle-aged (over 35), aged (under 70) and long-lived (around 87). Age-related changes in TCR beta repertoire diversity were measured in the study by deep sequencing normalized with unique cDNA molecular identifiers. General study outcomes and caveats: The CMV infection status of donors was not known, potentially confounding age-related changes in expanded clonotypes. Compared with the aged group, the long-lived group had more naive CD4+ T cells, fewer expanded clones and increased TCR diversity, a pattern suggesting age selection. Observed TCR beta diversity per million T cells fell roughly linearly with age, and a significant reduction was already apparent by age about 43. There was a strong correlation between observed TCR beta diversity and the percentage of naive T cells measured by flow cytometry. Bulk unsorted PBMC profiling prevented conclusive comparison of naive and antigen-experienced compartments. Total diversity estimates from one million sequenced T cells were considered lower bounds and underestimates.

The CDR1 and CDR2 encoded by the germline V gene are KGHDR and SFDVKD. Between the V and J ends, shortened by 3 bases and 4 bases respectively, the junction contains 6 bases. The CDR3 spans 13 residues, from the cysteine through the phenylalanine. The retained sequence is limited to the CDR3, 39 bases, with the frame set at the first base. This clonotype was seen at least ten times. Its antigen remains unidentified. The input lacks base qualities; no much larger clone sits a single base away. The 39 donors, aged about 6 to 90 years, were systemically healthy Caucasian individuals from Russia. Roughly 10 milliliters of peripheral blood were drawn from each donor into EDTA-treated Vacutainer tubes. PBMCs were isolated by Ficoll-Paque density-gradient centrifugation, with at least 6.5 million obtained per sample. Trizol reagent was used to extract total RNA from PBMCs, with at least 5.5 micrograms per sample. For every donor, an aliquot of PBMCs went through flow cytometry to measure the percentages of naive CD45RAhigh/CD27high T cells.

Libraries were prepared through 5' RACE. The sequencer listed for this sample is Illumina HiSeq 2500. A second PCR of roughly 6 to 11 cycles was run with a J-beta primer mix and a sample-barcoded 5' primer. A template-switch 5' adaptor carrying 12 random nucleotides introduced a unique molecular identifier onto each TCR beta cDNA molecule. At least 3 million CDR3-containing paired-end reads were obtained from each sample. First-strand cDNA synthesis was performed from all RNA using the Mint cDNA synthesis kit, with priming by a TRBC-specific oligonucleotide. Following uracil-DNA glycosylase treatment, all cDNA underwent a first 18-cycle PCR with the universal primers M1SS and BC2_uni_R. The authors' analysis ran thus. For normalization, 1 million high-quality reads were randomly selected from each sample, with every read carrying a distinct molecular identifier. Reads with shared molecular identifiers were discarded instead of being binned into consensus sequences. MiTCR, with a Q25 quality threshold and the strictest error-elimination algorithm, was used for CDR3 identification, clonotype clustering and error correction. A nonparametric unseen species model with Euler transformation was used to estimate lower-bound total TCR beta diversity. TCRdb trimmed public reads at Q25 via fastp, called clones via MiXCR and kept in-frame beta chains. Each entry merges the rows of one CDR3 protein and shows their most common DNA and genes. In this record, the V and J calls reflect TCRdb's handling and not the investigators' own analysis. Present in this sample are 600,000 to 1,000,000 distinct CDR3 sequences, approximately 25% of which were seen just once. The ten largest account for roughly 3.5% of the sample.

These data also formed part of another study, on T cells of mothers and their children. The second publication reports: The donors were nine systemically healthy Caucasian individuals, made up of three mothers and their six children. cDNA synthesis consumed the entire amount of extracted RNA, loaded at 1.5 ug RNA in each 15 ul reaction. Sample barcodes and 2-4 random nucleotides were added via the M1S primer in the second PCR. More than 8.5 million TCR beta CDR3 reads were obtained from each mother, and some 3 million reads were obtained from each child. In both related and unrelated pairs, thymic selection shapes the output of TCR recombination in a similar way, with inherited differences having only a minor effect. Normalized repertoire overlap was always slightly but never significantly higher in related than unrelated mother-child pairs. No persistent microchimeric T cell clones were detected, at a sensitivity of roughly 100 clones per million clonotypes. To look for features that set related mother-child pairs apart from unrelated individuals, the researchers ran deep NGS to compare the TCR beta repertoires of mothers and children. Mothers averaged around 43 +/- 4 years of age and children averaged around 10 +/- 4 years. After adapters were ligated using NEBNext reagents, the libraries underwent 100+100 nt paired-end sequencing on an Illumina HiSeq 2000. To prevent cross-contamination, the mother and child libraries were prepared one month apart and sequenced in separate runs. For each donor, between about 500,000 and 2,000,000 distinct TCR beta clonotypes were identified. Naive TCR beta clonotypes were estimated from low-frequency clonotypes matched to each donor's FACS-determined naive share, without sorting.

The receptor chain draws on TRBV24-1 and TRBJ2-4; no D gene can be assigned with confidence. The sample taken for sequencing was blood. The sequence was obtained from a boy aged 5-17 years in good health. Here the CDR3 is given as CATSDPGKNIQYF. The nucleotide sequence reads TGTGCCACCAGTGATCCCGGGAAAAACATTCAGTACTTC.